Presented here are 25 T cell receptor beta chains from one specimen sequenced in a study of T cell repertoires in cytomegalovirus infection. TCRdb processed the reads anew with MiXCR; each CDR3 protein has one entry. The table records around 530,000 distinct CDR3 sequences, about 15% of them present only once. Input material: CD8+ T cells from PBMCs. Receptors were obtained from a human donor in good health (CMV status not recorded). Some clones in this sample may be carry-over from other donors' samples.

A few counts support this clonotype. The V call is TRBV4-2, the J call TRBJ2-2, with D tentatively TRBD1 (5 bases). The V gene's germline CDR1 is LGHNA and CDR2 YNFKEQ. The V gene lost 1 base and the J gene lost 6 bases, with 21 bases spanning the gap. CDR3 size: 18 residues. The CDR3 reads CASSQVPSIRQRSGELFF. The CDR3 DNA reads as TGTGCCAGCAGCCAAGTCCCTTCAATTCGACAGAGGTCCGGGGAGCTGTTTTTT.

This chain joins TRBV11-2 and TRBJ2-7, with D unresolved. The CDR3 is made up of 15 amino acids. V lost 0 bases and J 2 bases, leaving 11 bases between the germline ends. The germline gives CDR1 SGHAT, CDR2 FQNNGV. CDR3 DNA sequence: TGTGCCAGCAGCTTAGAGGTGGGTCCGACCTACGAGCAGTACTTC. Translated, it gives CASSLEVGPTYEQYF.

The sample holds many counts of this clonotype. This chain connects TRBV6-5 to TRBJ1-1; a possible D gene is TRBD1 (5 bases). This CDR3 region has 15 residues. The germline V gene has CDR1 MNHEY and CDR2 SVGAGI. Trimming stripped 0 bases from V and 6 bases from J, with 14 bases between. CDR3 region: CASSYSEGVSAEAFF. CDR3 nucleotide sequence: TGTGCCAGCAGTTACTCCGAAGGGGTTTCCGCTGAAGCTTTCTTT.

This clonotype was counted a few times. This chain uses TRBV27 with TRBJ2-5, with D possibly TRBD2 on 5 matching bases. Trimming shortened V by 8 bases and J by 1 base, and 11 bases separated the two germline ends. This CDR3 is 13 amino acids long. CDR1 and CDR2 (germline): MNHEY, SMNVEV (reference sequence). The CDR3: CASRGRLQETQYF. The CDR3 region has the DNA TGTGCCAGCCGAGGGCGTCTCCAAGAGACCCAGTACTTC.

This clonotype was counted at least ten times. The CDR3 protein is CASSLYPEYNEQFF. CDR3 DNA: TGTGCCAGCAGCTTATACCCAGAATACAATGAGCAGTTCTTC. V and J are TRBV7-3 and TRBJ2-1; D not resolved. The CDR3 has 14 amino acids. Germline CDR1 is SGHTA and CDR2 is FQGTGA. V was pared by 2 bases and J by 4 bases, with 9 bases between.

V gene TRBV10-2 combines with J gene TRBJ2-2; 8 bases fit TRBD1. Per the germline V gene, CDR1 is WSHSY and CDR2 is SAAADI. The CDR3 runs to 13 residues. V was pared by 10 bases and J by 7 bases, with 8 bases of the junction left unmatched. The CDR3 sequence is CANRDRSGGELFF. CDR3 DNA: TGCGCCAACAGGGACAGGTCCGGCGGGGAGCTGTTTTTT.

This clonotype was detected many times. The J gene is TRBJ1-2, the V gene TRBV12-3 or TRBV12-4; possible D gene TRBD1, 5 bases. There are 15 residues in the CDR3. V lost 6 bases, J lost 6 bases, and 20 bases lay in between. For the CDR3, the DNA is TGTGCCAGCAGCCTTTCCGGGACCGGAACCAATGGCTACACCTTC. It specifies CASSLSGTGTNGYTF.

The genes are TRBV2 and TRBJ2-7; 14 nucleotides match TRBD2. Trimming at V came to 3 bases and at J to 4 bases, leaving 2 bases not matched to a gene. This CDR3 is 15 amino acids long. The germline CDR1 and CDR2 sequences are SNHLY and FYNNEI. Here the CDR3 DNA reads TGTGCCAGCAGTGAGGGGACTAGCGGGAGTTACGAGCAGTACTTC. Translated, it gives CASSEGTSGSYEQYF.

This clonotype was observed many times. The rearrangement uses TRBV7-6 and TRBJ2-7; D call uncertain. Trimming pared 1 base from V and 6 bases from J, leaving 13 bases between. CDR3 length equals 14 residues. Germline lookup yields CDR1 SGHVS and CDR2 FNYEAQ. The CDR3 reads CASSLGPGASEQYF. The CDR3 DNA follows: TGTGCCAGCAGCTTAGGCCCAGGCGCTTCCGAGCAGTACTTC.

This rearrangement joins TRBV5-1 to TRBJ1-1; TRBD1 aligns across 7 bases. The length of the CDR3 is 17 residues. Germline V lookup: CDR1 SGHRS, CDR2 YFSETQ. The V and J ends lost 0 bases and 0 bases, in that order; junction bases with no gene match: 8. The DNA for the CDR3 is TGCGCCAGCAGCTTGGAACCGGGACAGCTAATGAACACTGAAGCTTTCTTT. It encodes CASSLEPGQLMNTEAFF.

On this clonotype: A much larger clonotype is one base distant, so this may be a read error. Since the CDR3 does not end with the conserved phenylalanine or tryptophan, this likely comes from a read error. The chain employs TRBV28 and TRBJ2-1, with D uncertain. The germline V and J ends were trimmed by 5 bases and 5 bases, with 19 bases remaining between them. The CDR3 is 16 residues long. Germline CDR1 MDHEN, CDR2 SYDVKM. CDR3 amino acids: CASSPAATGINNEQFY. The CDR3 bases are TGTGCCAGCAGTCCCGCGGCAACCGGCATTAACAATGAGCAGTTCTAC.

This clonotype was seen repeatedly, ten times or more. The V and J genes are TRBV7-9 and TRBJ2-7; D gene ambiguous. V was trimmed by 0 bases and J by 3 bases, leaving 9 bases between them. This CDR3 has 14 amino acids. Looked up from germline, CDR1 is SEHNR and CDR2 is FQNEAQ (reference sequence). The CDR3: CASSLAVQNYEQYF. As DNA, the CDR3 is TGTGCCAGCAGCTTAGCAGTGCAAAACTACGAGCAGTACTTC.

This clonotype was observed a few times. The chain uses TRBV5-4 and TRBJ2-1; D is uncertain. V gave up 2 bases and J gave up 8 bases, with 11 bases separating them. The V gene's germline CDR1 is SGHNT and CDR2 YYREEE (reference sequence). This CDR3 is built from 13 residues. CDR3: CASSFVNGDEQFF. CDR3 nucleotides: TGTGCCAGCAGCTTTGTCAATGGTGATGAGCAGTTCTTC.

A few counts support this clonotype. The rearrangement links TRBV12-3 or TRBV12-4 to TRBJ1-6; 10 bases agree with TRBD1. This CDR3 spans 13 amino acids. V was pared by 6 bases and J by 11 bases, with 4 bases of the junction left unmatched. The CDR3 region has the DNA TGTGCCAGCAGATCGGGACAGGGGACACCCCTCCACTTT. Its translation: CASRSGQGTPLHF.

Ten or more counts support this clonotype. The V call is TRBV12-3 or TRBV12-4, the J call TRBJ1-5, with D possibly TRBD1 on 6 matching bases. The V end lost 6 bases, the J end lost 2 bases, and 11 bases lay between the germline ends. CDR3 size: 14 residues. CDR3 sequence: CASRPRGGNQPQHF. In DNA form, the CDR3 reads TGTGCCAGCAGGCCCAGGGGAGGCAATCAGCCCCAGCATTTT.

The table lists this clonotype with a few counts. The chain has TRBV4-1 and TRBJ1-2; 7 bases are a match to TRBD1. J gave up 9 bases and V 0 bases, and 10 bases lay outside the gene matches. Germline values: CDR1 MGHRA, CDR2 YSYEKL. The CDR3 consists of 15 residues. This chain's CDR3 is CASSQDRGQARSYTF. For the CDR3, the DNA is TGCGCCAGCAGCCAAGATAGGGGGCAGGCTCGAAGCTACACCTTC.

The CDR3 region has the DNA TGTGCCATTGCGGGCAACACTGAAGCTTTCTTT. Residues: CAIAGNTEAFF. This chain connects TRBV7-9 to TRBJ1-1; the D is unclear. Germline CDR1 is SEHNR and CDR2 is FQNEAQ (reference sequence). V was clipped by 10 bases and J by 2 bases, with 8 bases between them. The CDR3 loop spans 11 amino acids.

This clonotype was picked up many times. The chain links TRBV27 to TRBJ1-1, with a tentative D call TRBD1 (6 bases). Germline V gene sequence: CDR1 MNHEY, CDR2 SMNVEV (reference sequence). CDR3 length equals 15 residues. Between the trimmed V and J ends, which lost 3 bases and 5 bases, there was a span of 16 bases. Written as DNA, the CDR3 is TGTGCCAGCAGTTTTGGGGGGCAGGGGAGGACTGAAGCTTTCTTT. Translated: CASSFGGQGRTEAFF.

V is TRBV27 and J is TRBJ1-5, with TRBD1 as a possible D gene (5 bases). In germline, CDR1 is MNHEY, CDR2 SMNVEV (reference sequence). Trimming pared 3 bases from V and 3 bases from J, leaving 12 bases between. CDR3 length: 15 amino acids. DNA for the CDR3: TGTGCCAGCAGTTTTAGCAGGGCGCCCAATCAGCCCCAGCATTTT. This codes for CASSFSRAPNQPQHF.

The V and J genes are TRBV20-1 and TRBJ2-7; no clear D gene. V lost 0 bases and J 2 bases, leaving 11 bases between the germline ends. The germline CDR1 and CDR2 sequences are DFQATT and SNEGSKA (reference sequence). The CDR3 extends over 14 amino acids. The CDR3 sequence is CSARDEATPYEQYF. The CDR3 nucleotides are TGCAGTGCTAGAGATGAGGCTACTCCCTACGAGCAGTACTTC.

This clonotype was observed at least ten times. V and J are TRBV10-3 and TRBJ2-1; D is perhaps TRBD2 (5 bases). The V end lost 2 bases, the J end lost 9 bases, and 5 bases lay between the germline ends. CDR3 length: 11 amino acids. Germline values: CDR1 ENHRY, CDR2 SYGVKD. CDR3 bases: TGTGCCATCAGTGAGGGGAGTGAGCAGTTCTTC. Amino acids: CAISEGSEQFF.

This clonotype was recorded at least ten times. V usage is TRBV11-3 and J usage is TRBJ2-3; D may be TRBD2 (6 bases). This CDR3 is 16 amino acids long. Germline CDR1 is SGHNT and CDR2 is YENEEA. Trimming removed 4 bases at V and 3 bases at J, with 17 bases between. CDR3 region: CASSSGQGEVTDTQYF. The DNA for the CDR3 is TGTGCCAGCAGCTCGGGCCAAGGGGAGGTTACAGATACGCAGTATTTT.

This clonotype has more than one count but fewer than ten. The chain recombines TRBV27 with TRBJ2-7; 13 bases agree with TRBD2. Per the germline V gene, CDR1 is MNHEY and CDR2 is SMNVEV (reference sequence). CDR3 length: 16 residues. The V and J ends lost 6 bases and 2 bases, in that order; junction bases with no gene match: 7. The CDR3 nucleotides read TGTGCCAGCAGAAGAACGGGACTAGCGGGAACCTACGAGCAGTACTTC. Its protein is CASRRTGLAGTYEQYF.

At least ten counts were recorded for this clonotype. V and J are TRBV10-1 and TRBJ2-3; D remains ambiguous. This CDR3 spans 11 amino acids. V lost 2 bases, J lost 13 bases, and 10 bases lay in between. Germline values: CDR1 WNHNN, CDR2 SYGVQD (reference sequence). The CDR3 here is CASSEGLEEYF. The CDR3, as DNA: TGCGCCAGCAGTGAGGGTCTAGAGGAGTATTTT.

This chain links TRBV6-5 with TRBJ2-7; TRBD1 matches at 9 bases. Germline values: CDR1 MNHEY, CDR2 SVGAGI. With V trimmed by 4 bases and J by 5 bases, 6 bases remained unmatched. The CDR3 contains 14 residues. CDR3 region: CASSWGDRVNEQYF. Written as DNA, the CDR3 is TGTGCCAGCAGTTGGGGGGACAGGGTTAACGAGCAGTACTTC.